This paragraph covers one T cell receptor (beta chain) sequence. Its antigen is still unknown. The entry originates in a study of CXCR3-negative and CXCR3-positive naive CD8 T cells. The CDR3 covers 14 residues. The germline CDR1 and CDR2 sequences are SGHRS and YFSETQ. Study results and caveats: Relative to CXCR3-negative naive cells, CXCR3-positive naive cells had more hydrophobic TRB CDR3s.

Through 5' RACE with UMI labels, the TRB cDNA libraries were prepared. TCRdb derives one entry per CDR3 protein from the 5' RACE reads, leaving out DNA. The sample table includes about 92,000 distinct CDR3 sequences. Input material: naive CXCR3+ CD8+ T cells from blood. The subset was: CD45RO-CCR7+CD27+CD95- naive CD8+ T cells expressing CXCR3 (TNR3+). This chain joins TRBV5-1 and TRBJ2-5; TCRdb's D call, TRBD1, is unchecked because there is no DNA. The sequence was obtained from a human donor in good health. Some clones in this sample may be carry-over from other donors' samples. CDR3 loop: CASTLGQGRETQYF.